Below are 7 T cell receptor beta chains sequenced from a single sample in a study of blood T cell repertoires in COVID-19. Measured with immunoSEQ multiplex PCR; TCRdb has only the in-frame clones, and not every one. The repertoire consists of approximately 100,000 clones, with roughly 90% occurring once and the leading ten covering 17%. Sequenced input: peripheral blood. The receptors originated from a woman older than 75 in a cohort sampled during active COVID-19.

This clone was seen just once. This chain joins TRBV30 and TRBJ1-1; 8 nucleotides align to TRBD1. The J segment lost 4 bases and the V segment lost 3 bases, leaving 4 bases of the junction unmatched. CDR1 and CDR2 from the germline V gene are GTSNPN and SVGIG (reference sequence). The CDR3 is 13 residues long. CDR3 bases: TGTGCCTGGAGCAGGACAGGGCCCACTGAAGCTTTCTTT. Protein product: CAWSRTGPTEAFF.

The J gene is TRBJ2-7, the V gene TRBV4-1, with 9 bases fitting TRBD2. Trimming removed 2 bases from V and 4 bases from J; junction bases left unmatched: 15. The V gene's germline CDR1 is MGHRA and CDR2 YSYEKL. CDR3 length: 18 amino acids. The CDR3 region is CASSQRKLAGGPVYEQYF. The CDR3 region has the DNA TGCGCCAGCAGCCAAAGGAAGCTGGCGGGAGGGCCGGTTTACGAGCAGTACTTC.

V is TRBV6-5 and J is TRBJ2-2, with no clear D. Trimming left V 2 bases short and J 0 bases short, with 4 bases between. The CDR3 is made up of 14 amino acids. Germline values: CDR1 MNHEY, CDR2 SVGAGI. The CDR3 spells CASSYGPNTGELFF. The CDR3 DNA reads TGTGCCAGCAGTTACGGGCCGAACACCGGGGAGCTGTTTTTT.

This chain connects TRBV9 to TRBJ2-1; 9 nucleotides line up with TRBD1. The V segment lost 0 bases and the J segment 6 bases; nucleotides outside the gene matches: 4. Germline V CDR1 and CDR2: SGDLS, YYNGEE. The CDR3 consists of 15 residues. CDR3 in DNA: TGTGCCAGCAGCGTAGGAGGGACAGGGATCAATGAGCAGTTCTTC. Its protein is CASSVGGTGINEQFF. Full variable domain (missing parts from reference TRBV9 and TRBJ2-1): DSGVTQTPKHLITATGQRVTLRCSPRSGDLSVYWYQQSLDQGLQFLIQYYNGEERAKGNILERFSAQQFPDLHSELNLSSLELGDSALYFCASSVGGTGINEQFFGPGTRLTVL.

The chain joins TRBV25-1 to TRBJ1-6, with D possibly TRBD1 on 5 matching bases. Per the germline V gene, CDR1 is MGHDK and CDR2 is SYGVNS. Trimming removed 7 bases at V and 5 bases at J, with 12 bases between. This CDR3 has 14 residues. CDR3 nucleotide sequence: TGTGCCAGCAAGTGGGGAGGGGATAATTCACCCCTCCACTTT. Translation gives CASKWGGDNSPLHF.

The chain carries TRBV2 and TRBJ2-3, with a weak D call TRBD2 (6 bases). The V gene's germline CDR1 is SNHLY and CDR2 FYNNEI. The CDR3 covers 14 residues. The germline V and J ends were trimmed by 10 bases and 5 bases, with 19 bases remaining between them. The CDR3 DNA sequence: TGTGCCACGTGCCGGGACTCCCTCGAAGATACGCAGTATTTT. It specifies CATCRDSLEDTQYF. The full variable domain, completed using reference TRBV2 and TRBJ2-3, is EPEVTQTPSHQVTQMGQEVILRCVPISNHLYFYWYRQILGQKVEFLVSFYNNEISEKSEIFDDQFSVERPDGSNFTLKIRSTKLEDSAMYFCATCRDSLEDTQYFGPGTRLTVL.

The V call is TRBV30, the J call TRBJ2-3; D is possibly TRBD1 (6 bases). Germline loops: CDR1 GTSNPN, CDR2 SVGIG (reference sequence). Trimming removed 2 bases at V and 6 bases at J, with 12 bases between. This CDR3 is 13 amino acids long. The DNA of the CDR3 is TGTGCCTGGAGTACAGGACAGAGGGATACGCAGTATTTT. This translates into CAWSTGQRDTQYF.